These T cell receptor beta chains were read from a single sample in a study of human T cells and chemical hapten exposure. TCRdb ran MiXCR on the RACE reads and lists one entry per CDR3 protein. Of about 380,000 distinct CDR3 sequences detected, roughly 4.8% appear once; the ten largest clones hold around 2.3%. Specimen: whole blood, collected in connection with sensitization to the hapten diphenylcyclopropenone (DPC). The receptors derive from a woman between 45 and 65 years old with alopecia areata. Some clones in this sample may be carry-over from other donors' samples. Both conserved end residues are part of each CDR3. The D gene is left open where the match is weak. Not every row has a clone size; where given, it reads once, few, many or a size class.

CDR3 length: 13; D gene: .; V gene: TRBV19; clone size: .; J gene: TRBJ2-2; CDR3 DNA: TGTGCCGTAGGGGGGTCCAACACCGGGGAGCTGTTTTTT; CDR3 protein: CAVGGSNTGELFF
CDR3 length: 13; D gene: .; V gene: TRBV3-1; clone size: many; J gene: TRBJ2-1; CDR3 DNA: TGTGCCAGCAGCCAAGTCGGCGGCAATGAGCAGTTCTTC; CDR3 protein: CASSQVGGNEQFF
CDR3 length: 12; D gene: .; V gene: TRBV6-5; clone size: many; J gene: TRBJ1-6; CDR3 DNA: TGTGCCAGCAGTGCCCTTAATTCACCCCTCCACTTT; CDR3 protein: CASSALNSPLHF
CDR3 length: 17; D gene: .; V gene: TRBV7-2; clone size: many; J gene: TRBJ2-4; CDR3 DNA: TGTGCCAGCAGCTTACAAGCAGGGATGGGGGCCAAAAACATTCAGTACTTC; CDR3 protein: CASSLQAGMGAKNIQYF
CDR3 length: 15; D gene: .; V gene: TRBV6-4; clone size: few; J gene: TRBJ2-2; CDR3 DNA: TGTGCCACCTCGTCTTCCGGACTGAACACCGGGGAGCTGTTTTTT; CDR3 protein: CATSSSGLNTGELFF
CDR3 length: 15; D gene: .; V gene: TRBV28; clone size: many; J gene: TRBJ2-5; CDR3 DNA: TGTGCCAGCAGTCCGATAAAGGGTCTCCAAGAGACCCAGTACTTC; CDR3 protein: CASSPIKGLQETQYF
CDR3 length: 14; D gene: TRBD1; V gene: TRBV7-9; clone size: many; J gene: TRBJ2-5; CDR3 DNA: TGTGCCAGCAGCTTAGCGCCGACAGGGGGGACCCAGTACTTC; CDR3 protein: CASSLAPTGGTQYF
CDR3 length: 17; D gene: .; V gene: TRBV12-3/TRBV12-4; clone size: many; J gene: TRBJ1-3; CDR3 DNA: TGTGCCAGCAGTTTATCCGGCAGGGTATGGACTGGAAACACCATATATTTT; CDR3 protein: CASSLSGRVWTGNTIYF
CDR3 length: 14; D gene: .; V gene: TRBV2; clone size: many; J gene: TRBJ2-3; CDR3 DNA: TGTGCCAGCAGTGACCATGCAAGCACAGATACGCAGTATTTT; CDR3 protein: CASSDHASTDTQYF
CDR3 length: 14; D gene: .; V gene: TRBV7-2; clone size: few; J gene: TRBJ2-5; CDR3 DNA: TGTGCCAGCAGCGCTTCCAGGGGCACAGAGACCCAGTACTTC; CDR3 protein: CASSASRGTETQYF
CDR3 length: 16; D gene: TRBD1; V gene: TRBV4-3; clone size: many; J gene: TRBJ1-1; CDR3 DNA: TGCGCCAGCAGCCAAGATTTGCCAGGGGGCCTCACTGAAGCTTTCTTT; CDR3 protein: CASSQDLPGGLTEAFF
CDR3 length: 17; D gene: TRBD2; V gene: TRBV6-2/TRBV6-3; clone size: .; J gene: TRBJ2-3; CDR3 DNA: TGTGCCAGCAGTTCTCACCGGGGTAGCGGGAGTACAGATACGCAGTATTTT; CDR3 protein: CASSSHRGSGSTDTQYF
CDR3 length: 16; D gene: .; V gene: TRBV5-6; clone size: .; J gene: TRBJ1-1; CDR3 DNA: TGTGCCAGCAGCTTGGTTGGTAGGGGCGCGAGCACTGAAGCTTTCTTT; CDR3 protein: CASSLVGRGASTEAFF
CDR3 length: 15; D gene: TRBD1; V gene: TRBV5-6; clone size: many; J gene: TRBJ1-2; CDR3 DNA: TGTGCCAGCAGCTGGGGGACAGGGGCCCCTAACGGCTACACCTTC; CDR3 protein: CASSWGTGAPNGYTF
CDR3 length: 14; D gene: TRBD1; V gene: TRBV20-1; clone size: .; J gene: TRBJ1-3; CDR3 DNA: TGCAGTGCGTACAGGGGGCCCGATTCCTACACCATATATTTT; CDR3 protein: CSAYRGPDSYTIYF
CDR3 length: 15; D gene: .; V gene: TRBV20-1; clone size: .; J gene: TRBJ1-3; CDR3 DNA: TGCAGTGCCTCCCACCGTGTTAGCTCTGGAAACACCATATATTTT; CDR3 protein: CSASHRVSSGNTIYF
CDR3 length: 14; D gene: TRBD1; V gene: TRBV20-1; clone size: .; J gene: TRBJ1-2; CDR3 DNA: TGCAGTGCTAGAGTTTTGGACAGGGCGGATGGCTACACCTTC; CDR3 protein: CSARVLDRADGYTF
CDR3 length: 16; D gene: .; V gene: TRBV3-1; clone size: few; J gene: TRBJ1-1; CDR3 DNA: TGTGCCAGCAGCCAAGATGTGGGACACCAGAACACTGAAGCTTTCTTT; CDR3 protein: CASSQDVGHQNTEAFF
CDR3 length: 15; D gene: .; V gene: TRBV5-1; clone size: .; J gene: TRBJ1-4; CDR3 DNA: TGCGCCAGCAGCTTGGAGGGGCGAGATAATGAAAAACTGTTTTTT; CDR3 protein: CASSLEGRDNEKLFF
CDR3 length: 17; D gene: TRBD2; V gene: TRBV6-2/TRBV6-3; clone size: .; J gene: TRBJ2-1; CDR3 DNA: TGTGCCAGCAGTCCCGAAACCCTAGCGGGAGGAGGGAACGAGCAGTTCTTC; CDR3 protein: CASSPETLAGGGNEQFF
CDR3 length: 15; D gene: TRBD1; V gene: TRBV6-2/TRBV6-3; clone size: many; J gene: TRBJ2-1; CDR3 DNA: TGTGCCAGCAGAGGGGACAGGTTAAGCTACAATGAGCAGTTCTTC; CDR3 protein: CASRGDRLSYNEQFF
CDR3 length: 16; D gene: .; V gene: TRBV5-5; clone size: many; J gene: TRBJ1-1; CDR3 DNA: TGTGCCAGCAGCTTGCTGCAGGGGAGTGGAGTCACTGAAGCTTTCTTT; CDR3 protein: CASSLLQGSGVTEAFF
CDR3 length: 15; D gene: .; V gene: TRBV29-1; clone size: many; J gene: TRBJ2-1; CDR3 DNA: TGCAGCGTTGAAATTAGCGGACAGAGCTACAATGAGCAGTTCTTC; CDR3 protein: CSVEISGQSYNEQFF
CDR3 length: 14; D gene: .; V gene: TRBV10-3; clone size: few; J gene: TRBJ2-2; CDR3 DNA: TGTGCCATCAGTGAAGTATGGGGCACCGGGGAGCTGTTTTTT; CDR3 protein: CAISEVWGTGELFF
CDR3 length: 13; D gene: .; V gene: TRBV29-1; clone size: many; J gene: TRBJ1-4; CDR3 DNA: TGCAGCGTTGCACAGGGACGGAATGAAAAACTGTTTTTT; CDR3 protein: CSVAQGRNEKLFF
CDR3 length: 10; D gene: .; V gene: TRBV29-1; clone size: many; J gene: TRBJ2-1; CDR3 DNA: TGCAGCGCCTTGACGAGCGATCAGTTCTTC; CDR3 protein: CSALTSDQFF
CDR3 length: 13; D gene: TRBD2; V gene: TRBV29-1; clone size: many; J gene: TRBJ2-5; CDR3 DNA: TGCAGCGTTCGGCCTAGCGGGGAGGGGACCCAGTACTTC; CDR3 protein: CSVRPSGEGTQYF
CDR3 length: 16; D gene: .; V gene: TRBV7-2; clone size: few; J gene: TRBJ1-4; CDR3 DNA: TGTGCCAGCAGGCTAGGCAGATCTGCAACTAATGAAAAACTGTTTTTT; CDR3 protein: CASRLGRSATNEKLFF
CDR3 length: 16; D gene: TRBD2; V gene: TRBV7-7; clone size: few; J gene: TRBJ2-2; CDR3 DNA: TGTGCCAGCAGCTTAGCAGGACTAGCGGGCACCGGGGAGCTGTTTTTT; CDR3 protein: CASSLAGLAGTGELFF
CDR3 length: 13; D gene: .; V gene: TRBV29-1; clone size: many; J gene: TRBJ1-2; CDR3 DNA: TGCAGCGTTGAAGACAGGGAAGGCTATGGCTACACCTTC; CDR3 protein: CSVEDREGYGYTF
CDR3 length: 16; D gene: TRBD1; V gene: TRBV2; clone size: few; J gene: TRBJ1-2; CDR3 DNA: TGTGCCAGCAGCCATTCCGCCCAGACAGGGACTACGGGCTACACCTTC; CDR3 protein: CASSHSAQTGTTGYTF
CDR3 length: 14; D gene: .; V gene: TRBV24-1; clone size: .; J gene: TRBJ2-1; CDR3 DNA: TGTGCCACCAGTGATTTGGACAGTGGCAATGAGCAGTTCTTC; CDR3 protein: CATSDLDSGNEQFF
CDR3 length: 15; D gene: TRBD1; V gene: TRBV2; clone size: many; J gene: TRBJ2-3; CDR3 DNA: TGTGCCAGCAGTGAAGCAAGGGGGCCCAGAGATACGCAGTATTTT; CDR3 protein: CASSEARGPRDTQYF
CDR3 length: 14; D gene: .; V gene: TRBV9; clone size: many; J gene: TRBJ2-5; CDR3 DNA: TGTGCCAGCAGCGTAGAGGGGGGAGGAGAGACCCAGTACTTC; CDR3 protein: CASSVEGGGETQYF
CDR3 length: 13; D gene: .; V gene: TRBV29-1; clone size: .; J gene: TRBJ1-5; CDR3 DNA: TGCGCCGGAAGGGAGGGGAGCAATCAGCCCCAGCATTTT; CDR3 protein: CAGREGSNQPQHF
CDR3 length: 16; D gene: .; V gene: TRBV7-9; clone size: .; J gene: TRBJ2-3; CDR3 DNA: TGTGCCAGCAGCTCGAACTGGGAGGAAAGCACAGATACGCAGTATTTT; CDR3 protein: CASSSNWEESTDTQYF
CDR3 length: 13; D gene: .; V gene: TRBV9; clone size: many; J gene: TRBJ2-2; CDR3 DNA: TGTGCCAGCAGCGTAGATGTCTCCCCGGAGCTGTTTTTT; CDR3 protein: CASSVDVSPELFF
CDR3 length: 15; D gene: .; V gene: TRBV24-1; clone size: many; J gene: TRBJ2-3; CDR3 DNA: TGTGCCACCAGTGATAGCCGGCGGAGCGCAGATACGCAGTATTTT; CDR3 protein: CATSDSRRSADTQYF
CDR3 length: 16; D gene: TRBD1; V gene: TRBV4-2; clone size: many; J gene: TRBJ1-5; CDR3 DNA: TGTGCCAGCAGCCGAGGAGGGGGCGCTTCGGATCAGCCCCAGCATTTT; CDR3 protein: CASSRGGGASDQPQHF
CDR3 length: 10; D gene: .; V gene: TRBV2; clone size: many; J gene: TRBJ1-1; CDR3 DNA: TGTGCCAGCAGAGGGCGAAAAGCTTTCTTT; CDR3 protein: CASRGRKAFF
CDR3 length: 13; D gene: .; V gene: TRBV9; clone size: .; J gene: TRBJ2-7; CDR3 DNA: TGTGCCAGCAGCGTAGGGGGGGCAGGCGAGCAGTACTTC; CDR3 protein: CASSVGGAGEQYF